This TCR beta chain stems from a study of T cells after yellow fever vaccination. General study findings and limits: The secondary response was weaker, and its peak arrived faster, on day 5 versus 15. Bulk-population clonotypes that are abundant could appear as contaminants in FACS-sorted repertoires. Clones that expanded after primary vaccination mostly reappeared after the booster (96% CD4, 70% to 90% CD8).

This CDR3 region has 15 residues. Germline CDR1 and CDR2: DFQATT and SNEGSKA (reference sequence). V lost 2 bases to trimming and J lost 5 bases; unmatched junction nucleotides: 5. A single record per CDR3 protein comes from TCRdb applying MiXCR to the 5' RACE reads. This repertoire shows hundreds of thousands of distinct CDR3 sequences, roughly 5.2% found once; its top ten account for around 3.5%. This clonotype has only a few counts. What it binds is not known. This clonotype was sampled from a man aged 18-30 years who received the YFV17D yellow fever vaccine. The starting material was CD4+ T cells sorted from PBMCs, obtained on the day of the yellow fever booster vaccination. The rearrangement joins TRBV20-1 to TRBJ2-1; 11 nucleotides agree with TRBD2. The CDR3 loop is CSARTLAGENNEQFF. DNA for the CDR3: TGCAGTGCTAGAACACTAGCGGGGGAAAACAATGAGCAGTTCTTC.